This entry lists 14 T cell receptor beta chains sequenced from one sample in a study of blood T cell repertoires in COVID-19. Libraries were prepared by immunoSEQ multiplex PCR; TCRdb keeps only in-frame clonotypes and omits some of them. The sample shows some 340,000 clones, more than 70% of them seen only once. Specimen: PBMCs or T cells enriched from blood (not recorded which). The receptors originated from a woman between 25 and 40 years old who had recovered from COVID-19.

The CDR3 spells CASSLSLSYGYTF. CDR3 DNA sequence: TGTGCCAGCAGTTTATCCCTCAGCTATGGCTACACCTTC. The chain links TRBV28 to TRBJ1-2, with unresolved D. The CDR3 spans 13 residues. V lost 1 base and J lost 4, with 7 bases in between. Germline V gives CDR1 MDHEN, CDR2 SYDVKM.

The genes are TRBV19 and TRBJ1-4; the D gene is possibly TRBD1 (6 bases). CDR1 and CDR2 (germline): LNHDA, SQIVND (reference sequence). Trimming pared 6 bases from V and 6 bases from J, leaving 14 bases between. The CDR3 runs 14 residues. The CDR3 sequence is CASSRDIVDEKLFF. For the CDR3, the DNA is TGTGCCAGTAGCCGGGACATAGTGGATGAAAAACTGTTTTTT. The whole variable domain, filled in from reference TRBV19 and TRBJ1-4, reads DGGITQSPKYLFRKEGQNVTLSCEQNLNHDAMYWYRQDPGQGLRLIYYSQIVNDFQKGDIAEGYSVSREKKESFPLTVTSAQKNPTAFYLCASSRDIVDEKLFFGSGTQLSVL.

In this sample, this clone turned up once. CDR3 nucleotides: TGTGCCAGCATAACGGGTTCCTACAACAATGAGCAGTTCTTC. Translation gives CASITGSYNNEQFF. The rearrangement links TRBV6-6 to TRBJ2-1; unclear D gene. Germline CDR1 reads MNHNY; CDR2 reads SVGAGI (reference sequence). The V end lost 7 bases, the J end lost 5 bases, and 15 bases lay between the germline ends. CDR3 size: 14 residues.

The count of this clone is one. The rearrangement joins TRBV27 to TRBJ2-1; D is perhaps TRBD2 (7 bases). CDR3 length: 18 residues. Germline V gives CDR1 MNHEY, CDR2 SMNVEV (reference sequence). The V end lost 6 bases, the J end lost 2 bases, and 23 bases lay between the germline ends. The CDR3 reads CASSLGEGVPLAYNEQFF. The DNA for the CDR3 is TGTGCCAGCAGCCTAGGGGAGGGGGTTCCCCTTGCCTACAATGAGCAGTTCTTC.

The CDR3 loop is CASSLGQAPYYEQYF. Here the CDR3 DNA reads TGTGCCAGCAGCTTAGGACAGGCGCCCTACTACGAGCAGTACTTC. The genes are TRBV5-4 and TRBJ2-7; 7 bases are a match to TRBD1. This CDR3 has 15 residues. Germline V gene data show CDR1 as SGHNT and CDR2 as YYREEE (reference sequence). J gave up 3 bases and V 2 bases, and 8 bases lay outside the gene matches.

The chain combines TRBV19 with TRBJ1-1; perhaps TRBD1 as D (6 bases). The CDR3 has 14 residues. Trimming left V 7 bases short and J 0 bases short, with 12 bases between. The germline V gene encodes CDR1 LNHDA and CDR2 SQIVND (reference sequence). The CDR3 nucleotides are TGTGCCAGTAAAACAGGGCCCATGAACACTGAAGCTTTCTTT. Its translation is CASKTGPMNTEAFF.

The chain recombines TRBV2 with TRBJ1-5; D may be TRBD1 (5 bases). The V end was cut by 8 bases, the J end by 5 bases, with 13 bases between. The CDR3 sequence is 13 residues long. In germline, CDR1 is SNHLY, CDR2 FYNNEI. DNA of the CDR3: TGTGCCAGCCGCCAGGGAACTGATCAGCCCCAGCATTTT. It yields the protein CASRQGTDQPQHF. Drawing the rest from reference TRBV2 and TRBJ1-5, the complete variable domain is EPEVTQTPSHQVTQMGQEVILRCVPISNHLYFYWYRQILGQKVEFLVSFYNNEISEKSEIFDDQFSVERPDGSNFTLKIRSTKLEDSAMYFCASRQGTDQPQHFGDGTRLSIL.

The chain uses TRBV10-3 and TRBJ2-2, with 11 bases aligning to TRBD2. The CDR3 totals 14 residues. The germline V gene has CDR1 ENHRY and CDR2 SYGVKD. The junction had 5 bases not matched to a gene; V was cut back by 10 bases and J by 4 bases. The CDR3 sequence: CANAGTSGTGELFF. DNA for the CDR3: TGTGCCAACGCCGGGACTAGCGGCACCGGGGAGCTGTTTTTT.

This clone has more than one count but fewer than ten. The chain employs TRBV5-1 and TRBJ2-7, with 8 bases matching TRBD1. In germline, CDR1 is SGHRS, CDR2 YFSETQ. V was pared by 2 bases and J by 5 bases, with 9 bases of the junction left unmatched. The CDR3 extends over 15 amino acids. This chain's CDR3 is CASSLTGTGSDEQYF. CDR3 coding DNA: TGCGCCAGCAGCTTAACTGGGACAGGCTCGGACGAGCAGTACTTC.

The genes are TRBV27 and TRBJ2-3; D may be TRBD2 (6 bases). The CDR3 contains 15 residues. V lost 3 bases and J 0 bases, leaving 10 bases between the germline ends. Germline CDR1 MNHEY, CDR2 SMNVEV (reference sequence). The CDR3: CASSLGGFSTDTQYF. DNA for the CDR3: TGTGCCAGCAGTTTGGGGGGATTCAGCACAGATACGCAGTATTTT.

The chain joins TRBV24-1 to TRBJ2-3; TRBD2 matches at 11 bases. CDR1 is KGHDR and CDR2 is SFDVKD in the germline V gene. Trimming cost V 4 bases and J 2 bases; bases outside gene matches: 4. The CDR3 length is 16 residues. The DNA of the CDR3 is TGTGCCACCAGTGACTCTAGCGGGGGGACCACAGATACGCAGTATTTT. Translation gives CATSDSSGGTTDTQYF.

V is TRBV19 and J is TRBJ2-6; 9 nucleotides agree with TRBD1. With V trimmed by 7 bases and J by 3 bases, 7 bases remained unmatched. CDR1 and CDR2 from the germline V gene are LNHDA and SQIVND (reference sequence). The CDR3 is 16 residues long. CDR3 sequence: CASTRGQGSGANVLTF. The CDR3 nucleotides read TGTGCCAGTACCCGGGGACAGGGAAGTGGGGCCAACGTCCTGACTTTC.

This chain uses TRBV4-2 with TRBJ2-3; D uncertain. Germline CDR1 is LGHNA and CDR2 is YNFKEQ. This CDR3 spans 17 amino acids. Trimming shortened V by 4 bases and J by 2 bases, and 19 bases separated the two germline ends. The CDR3 loop reads CASSPGAVTGHTDTQYF. In DNA, the CDR3 is TGTGCCAGCAGCCCTGGCGCGGTAACGGGTCACACAGATACGCAGTATTTT.

The chain couples TRBV7-3 to TRBJ2-1; 7 nucleotides line up with TRBD2. Germline trimming cut 5 bases from V and 9 bases from J; bases unmatched to any gene: 7. This CDR3 region has 13 residues. Germline lookup yields CDR1 SGHTA and CDR2 FQGTGA. The CDR3 DNA reads TGTGCCAGCAGCCCAAGGACTAGACTTGAGCAGTTCTTC. It yields the protein CASSPRTRLEQFF.